This T cell receptor (beta chain) emerged from a study of T cell changes during pregnancy in multiple sclerosis. The data were produced by immunoSEQ multiplex PCR, yet TCRdb's version contains in-frame clones alone and is incomplete. This sample yields about 57,000 clones, of which roughly nine tenths are seen a single time; about 0.4% belongs to the top ten. V lost 7 bases and J lost 1; bases outside the gene matches: 3. There are 14 residues in the CDR3. CDR1 and CDR2 from the germline V gene are SNHLY and FYNNEI. Material: CD4+ T cells from peripheral blood mononuclear cells, obtained in the third trimester of pregnancy. The TCR was taken from a female donor with multiple sclerosis, enrolled in a pregnancy study. The chain links TRBV2 to TRBJ2-2; TRBD1 aligns across 7 bases. The CDR3 region is CASTWTGNTGELFF. The CDR3 nucleotides are TGTGCCAGCACCTGGACAGGGAACACCGGGGAGCTGTTTTTT.